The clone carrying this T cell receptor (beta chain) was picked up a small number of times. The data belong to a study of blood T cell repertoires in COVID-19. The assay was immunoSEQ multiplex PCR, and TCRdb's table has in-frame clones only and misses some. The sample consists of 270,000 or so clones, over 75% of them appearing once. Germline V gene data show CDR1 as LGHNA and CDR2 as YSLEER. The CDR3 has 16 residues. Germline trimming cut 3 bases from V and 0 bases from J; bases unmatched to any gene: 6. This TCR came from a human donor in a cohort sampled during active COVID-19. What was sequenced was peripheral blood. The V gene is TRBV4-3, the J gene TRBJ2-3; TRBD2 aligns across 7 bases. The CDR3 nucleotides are TGCGCCAGCAGCCAGGGCGGGAGCTCTAGCACAGATACGCAGTATTTT. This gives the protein CASSQGGSSSTDTQYF.